A selection of T cell receptor beta chains follows, all from one sample in a study of blood T cell repertoires in COVID-19. TCRdb keeps only in-frame clones here, not all; method: immunoSEQ multiplex PCR. Of nearly 95,000 clones listed, 80% to 90% are singletons. Sequenced sample: peripheral blood. The receptor source for this set is an elderly woman with acute or convalescent COVID-19. Each CDR3 is given with its conserved first and last residue. A D gene is named only where the DNA matches it firmly. Clone size is given for some rows only: seen once, a few or many times, or a class if the clone is expanded.

d_call	j_call	v_call	clone_size	cdr3_nt	cdr3_aa
TRBD2	TRBJ2-5	TRBV6-6	NA	TGTGCCAGCACTAGCGGCCAAGAGACCCAGTACTTC	CASTSGQETQYF
NA	TRBJ2-7	TRBV29-1	NA	TGCAGCGTTGGCCGGGACTCCTACGAGCAGTACTTC	CSVGRDSYEQYF
TRBD1	TRBJ1-2	TRBV5-5	NA	TGTGCCAGCAGCAAAGGGACAGGGGGCAACTATGGCTACACCTTC	CASSKGTGGNYGYTF
NA	TRBJ1-6	TRBV5-6	NA	TGTGCCAGCACCCGAAAGCGGGGGACACCCCTCCACTTT	CASTRKRGTPLHF
TRBD1	TRBJ1-5	TRBV6-5	few	TGTGCCAGCAGTTCTCAACGACAGGGGAATCAGCCCCAGCATTTT	CASSSQRQGNQPQHF
TRBD1	TRBJ2-1	TRBV5-6	once	TGTGCCAGCAGCCGCCAGGACAGGGGCAAAAATGAGCAGTTCTTC	CASSRQDRGKNEQFF
NA	TRBJ1-5	TRBV9	NA	TGTGCCAGCAGCGCCAGGGACTCAGATCAGCCCCAGCATTTT	CASSARDSDQPQHF
TRBD1	TRBJ1-4	TRBV7-9	NA	TGTGCCAGCAGCCCAGGGACAGTGTCTAATGAAAAACTGTTTTTT	CASSPGTVSNEKLFF
NA	TRBJ1-1	TRBV18	NA	TGTGCCAGCTCACCGGACACCGGGGGCACTGAAGCTTTCTTT	CASSPDTGGTEAFF
NA	TRBJ1-6	TRBV5-4	NA	TGTGCCAGCAGCTTTGGGGGGACCTATAATTCACCCCTCCACTTT	CASSFGGTYNSPLHF
NA	TRBJ1-5	TRBV12-5	few	TGTGCTAGTGGTTTACAGGAGGGGCCCCAGCATTTT	CASGLQEGPQHF
NA	TRBJ1-2	TRBV20-1	NA	TGCAGTGCTAGGAGGGTCGATGGCTACACCTTC	CSARRVDGYTF
NA	TRBJ2-7	TRBV19	NA	TGTGCCAGTAGTATAGAGGGGATTCGGGGCGAGCAGTACTTC	CASSIEGIRGEQYF
NA	TRBJ1-2	TRBV10-2	once	TGCGCCAGCAGTGAGAAGTCAGTTAAAGCGGATGGCTACACCTTC	CASSEKSVKADGYTF
TRBD2	TRBJ2-7	TRBV7-8	NA	TGTGCCAGCATCCTGACTAGCGGAGGCTCCTACGAGCAGTACTTC	CASILTSGGSYEQYF
NA	TRBJ2-7	TRBV24-1	NA	TGTGCCACCAGTCGCCCGACAGTGATCTCCTACGAGCAGTACTTC	CATSRPTVISYEQYF